Shown below are 5 T cell receptor beta chains from a single sample sequenced in a study of beta chain features in type 1 diabetes. Of the isolated RNA, all was reverse transcribed, and so the sequenced material was expressed TCRB transcripts. The table came from immunoSEQ multiplex PCR; TCRdb's copy has only in-frame clones and leaves some out. Of approximately 380,000 clones in the sample, around 15% were seen once. Sequencing was performed on naive CD4+ T cells from blood. Receptor source: a woman aged 18-29 years in good health.

On this clone itself: This specimen includes other DNA sequences encoding the same CDR3. CDR3 DNA: TGTGCCAGCAGCGTTAGTGGCAATGAGCAGTTCTTC. Translated, it gives CASSVSGNEQFF. V and J are TRBV9 and TRBJ2-1; no definite D call. The CDR3 spans 12 residues. Germline V lookup: CDR1 SGDLS, CDR2 YYNGEE. V was clipped by 2 bases and J by 6 bases, with 6 bases between them.

In its sample, this clone was seen a few times. In DNA form, the CDR3 reads TGTGCCTTTAGTGAGGCGAACACCGGGGAGCTGTTTTTT. It codes for CAFSEANTGELFF. This rearrangement joins TRBV30 to TRBJ2-2; D unresolved. The CDR3 is 13 residues long. Germline V CDR1 and CDR2: GTSNPN, SVGIG (reference sequence). The V gene lost 7 bases and the J gene lost 0 bases, with 9 bases spanning the gap.

The chain carries TRBV28 and TRBJ1-1; 8 bases are shared with TRBD1. V was pared by 6 bases and J by 4 bases, with 4 bases of the junction left unmatched. Per germline, CDR1 MDHEN and CDR2 SYDVKM. The CDR3 sequence is 13 residues long. Written as DNA, the CDR3 is TGTGCCAGCAGACGCACAGGGGGCACTGAAGCTTTCTTT. Amino acids: CASRRTGGTEAFF.

The sample holds a few counts of this clone. The chain is built from TRBV7-3 and TRBJ2-7, with D perhaps TRBD1 (6 bases). CDR3 length equals 13 residues. Trimming stripped 3 bases from V and 2 bases from J, with 8 bases between. The germline V gene has CDR1 SGHTA and CDR2 FQGTGA. The CDR3 DNA sequence: TGTGCCAGCAGCTTTGGGACAACCTACGAGCAGTACTTC. It encodes CASSFGTTYEQYF.

The chain couples TRBV6-6 to TRBJ2-5, with 7 bases aligning to TRBD2. The CDR3 is 15 amino acids. The germline gives CDR1 MNHNY, CDR2 SVGAGI (reference sequence). V shed 7 bases, J shed 0 bases, and the junction held 8 bases outside the gene matches. In nucleotides, the CDR3 is TGTGCCAGCATGGGGTCTAGCGGAGACCAAGAGACCCAGTACTTC. Its translation is CASMGSSGDQETQYF.